This T cell receptor beta chain was recorded in a study of blood T cell repertoires in COVID-19. Study background: In each case, the material was cDNA or gDNA derived from T cells, B-cell-depleted T cells, or PBMCs.

Germline CDR1 SGHDN, CDR2 FVKESK. V gave up 5 bases and J gave up 3 bases; unmatched junction bases: 6. This CDR3 comprises 15 residues. Seattle participants joined during active infection and were tracked over time. How the authors handled the data: From reference gene primer amplification, estimates of nucleated cell counts were derived. This table comes from immunoSEQ multiplex PCR, and its TCRdb copy is limited to in-frame clones, with some not included. V, J and clone size were drawn from that table, and D and trimming were deduced from the DNA. The sample carries some 290,000 clones, under 90% recorded once.

Sequencing was carried out using peripheral blood. V usage is TRBV14 and J usage is TRBJ2-7; TRBD1 matches at 11 bases. This sequence was found in a woman aged 30 to 39 with COVID-19, enrolled during active disease. The CDR3 region has the DNA TGTGCCAGCAGCTTAGGACAGGGGGCGTTCTACGAGCAGTACTTC. The encoded protein is CASSLGQGAFYEQYF.